This T cell receptor (beta chain) was sequenced for a study of blood T cell repertoires in COVID-19. On the study more broadly: Samples of COVID-19 (acute and convalescent) were obtained from the United States, Italy and Spain.

Study processing details: Amplifying reference gene primers gave estimates of nucleated cell counts. Here immunoSEQ multiplex PCR was the method, and the copy in TCRdb shows in-frame clones only, minus some. The V and J calls and clone size come from that table; D and trimming were worked out from the DNA. The sample contains 300,000 to 400,000 clones, 70% to 90% of which appear only once. In its sample, this clone was seen once. Seattle patients were enrolled while actively infected and followed longitudinally. Trimming stripped 6 bases from V and 5 bases from J, with 19 bases between. This CDR3 has 14 amino acids. The germline CDR1 and CDR2 sequences are SQVTM and ANQGSEA.

This TCR was recovered from a woman in her sixties with COVID-19, enrolled during active disease. The chain combines TRBV29-1 with TRBJ1-1; the D gene is possibly TRBD1 (5 bases). Sequencing used peripheral blood. The CDR3 protein is CSVPGLADSTEAFF. The CDR3 DNA is TGCAGCGTCCCAGGGTTGGCCGATTCTACTGAAGCTTTCTTT.